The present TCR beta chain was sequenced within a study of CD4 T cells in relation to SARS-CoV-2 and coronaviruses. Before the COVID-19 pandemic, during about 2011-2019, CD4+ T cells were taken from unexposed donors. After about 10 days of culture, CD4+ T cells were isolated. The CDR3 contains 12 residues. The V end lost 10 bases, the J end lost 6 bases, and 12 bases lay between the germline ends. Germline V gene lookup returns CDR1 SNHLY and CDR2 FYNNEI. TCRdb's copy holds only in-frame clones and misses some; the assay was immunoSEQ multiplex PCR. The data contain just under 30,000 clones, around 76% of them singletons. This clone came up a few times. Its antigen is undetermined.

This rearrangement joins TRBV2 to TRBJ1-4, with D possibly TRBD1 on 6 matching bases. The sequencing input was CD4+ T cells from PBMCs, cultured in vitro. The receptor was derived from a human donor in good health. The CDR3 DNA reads TGTGCCACCCGGACAGATGATGAAAAACTGTTTTTT. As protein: CATRTDDEKLFF.